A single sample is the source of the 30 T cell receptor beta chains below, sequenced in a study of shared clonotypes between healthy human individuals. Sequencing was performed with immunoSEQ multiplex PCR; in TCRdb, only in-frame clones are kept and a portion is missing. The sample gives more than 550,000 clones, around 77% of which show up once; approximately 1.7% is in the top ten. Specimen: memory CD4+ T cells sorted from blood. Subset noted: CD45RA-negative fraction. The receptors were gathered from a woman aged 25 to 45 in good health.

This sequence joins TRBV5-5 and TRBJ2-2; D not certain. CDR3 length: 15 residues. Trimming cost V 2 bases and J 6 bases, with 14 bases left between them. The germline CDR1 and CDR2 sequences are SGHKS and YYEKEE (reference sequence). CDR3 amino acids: CASSFYLGSAGELFF. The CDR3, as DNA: TGTGCCAGCAGCTTCTATTTAGGGTCGGCCGGGGAGCTGTTTTTT.

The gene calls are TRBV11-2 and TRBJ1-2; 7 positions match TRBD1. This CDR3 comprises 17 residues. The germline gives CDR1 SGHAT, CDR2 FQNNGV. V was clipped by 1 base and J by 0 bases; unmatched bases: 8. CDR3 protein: CASSLVRRQGANYGYTF. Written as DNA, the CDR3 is TGTGCCAGCAGCTTAGTTCGTCGACAGGGAGCTAACTATGGCTACACCTTC.

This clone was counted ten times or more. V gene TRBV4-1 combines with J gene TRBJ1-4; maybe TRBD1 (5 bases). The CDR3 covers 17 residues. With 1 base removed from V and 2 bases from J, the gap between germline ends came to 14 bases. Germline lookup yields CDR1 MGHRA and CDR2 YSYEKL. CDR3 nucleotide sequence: TGCGCCAGCAGCCAAGTCGCCACAGGCGCGACTAATGAAAAACTGTTTTTT. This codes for CASSQVATGATNEKLFF.

The CDR3 sequence: CASTDRADWELFF. The DNA of the CDR3 is TGTGCCAGCACTGACAGGGCCGACTGGGAGCTGTTTTTT. The V gene is TRBV28, the J gene TRBJ2-2, with 7 bases that match TRBD1. The CDR3 length is 13 residues. Germline lookup yields CDR1 MDHEN and CDR2 SYDVKM. Trimming removed 7 bases from V and 9 bases from J; junction bases left unmatched: 8. Looking up the rest from reference TRBV28 and TRBJ2-2 gives the full variable domain: DVKVTQSSRYLVKRTGEKVFLECVQDMDHENMFWYRQDPGLGLRLIYFSYDVKMKEKGDIPEGYSVSREKKERFSLILESASTNQTSMYLCASTDRADWELFFGEGSRLTVL.

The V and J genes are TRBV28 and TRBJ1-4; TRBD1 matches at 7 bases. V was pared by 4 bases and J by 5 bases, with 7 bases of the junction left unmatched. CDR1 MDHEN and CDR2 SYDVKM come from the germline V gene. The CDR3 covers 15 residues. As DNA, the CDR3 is TGTGCCAGCAGTTCTCAGGGGGGGAGGAATGAAAAACTGTTTTTT. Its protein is CASSSQGGRNEKLFF. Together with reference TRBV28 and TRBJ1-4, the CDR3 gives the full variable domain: DVKVTQSSRYLVKRTGEKVFLECVQDMDHENMFWYRQDPGLGLRLIYFSYDVKMKEKGDIPEGYSVSREKKERFSLILESASTNQTSMYLCASSSQGGRNEKLFFGSGTQLSVL.

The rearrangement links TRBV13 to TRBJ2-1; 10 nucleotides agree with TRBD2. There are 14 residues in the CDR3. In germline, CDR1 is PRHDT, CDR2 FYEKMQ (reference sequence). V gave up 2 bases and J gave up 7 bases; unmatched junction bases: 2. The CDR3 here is CASSLSSGSNEQFF. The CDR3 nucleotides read TGTGCCAGCAGCTTATCTAGCGGGAGTAATGAGCAGTTCTTC.

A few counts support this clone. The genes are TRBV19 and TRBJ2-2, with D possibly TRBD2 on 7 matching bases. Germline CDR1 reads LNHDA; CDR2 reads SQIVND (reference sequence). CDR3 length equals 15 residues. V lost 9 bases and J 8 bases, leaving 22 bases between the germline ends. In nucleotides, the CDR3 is TGTGCCAGCCGAGGGGGGACTACTTTCAGAGGGGAGCTGTTTTTT. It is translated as CASRGGTTFRGELFF.

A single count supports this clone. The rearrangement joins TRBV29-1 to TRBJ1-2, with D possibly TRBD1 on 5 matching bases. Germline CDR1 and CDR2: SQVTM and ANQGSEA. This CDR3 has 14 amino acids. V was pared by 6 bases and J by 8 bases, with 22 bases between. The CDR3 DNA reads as TGCAGCGTGAGCGCCCCTGGCGGGGGAGGCGGCTACACCTTC. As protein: CSVSAPGGGGGYTF. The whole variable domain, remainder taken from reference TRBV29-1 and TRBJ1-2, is SAVISQKPSRDICQRGTSLTIQCQVDSQVTMMFWYRQQPGQSLTLIATANQGSEATYESGFVIDKFPISRPNLTFSTLTVSNMSPEDSSIYLCSVSAPGGGGGYTFGSGTRLTVV.

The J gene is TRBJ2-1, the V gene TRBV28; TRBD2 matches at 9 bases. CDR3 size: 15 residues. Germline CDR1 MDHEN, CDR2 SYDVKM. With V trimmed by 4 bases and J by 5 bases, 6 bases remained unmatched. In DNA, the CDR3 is TGTGCCAGCAGTTATAGCGGGAGTCGGAACAATGAGCAGTTCTTC. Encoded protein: CASSYSGSRNNEQFF.

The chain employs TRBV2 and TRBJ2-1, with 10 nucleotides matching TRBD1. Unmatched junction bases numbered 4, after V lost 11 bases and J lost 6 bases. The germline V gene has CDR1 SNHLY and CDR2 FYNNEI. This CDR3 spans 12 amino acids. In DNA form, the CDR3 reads TGTGCCGGGGGGGACAGGGGCAATGAGCAGTTCTTC. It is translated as CAGGDRGNEQFF.

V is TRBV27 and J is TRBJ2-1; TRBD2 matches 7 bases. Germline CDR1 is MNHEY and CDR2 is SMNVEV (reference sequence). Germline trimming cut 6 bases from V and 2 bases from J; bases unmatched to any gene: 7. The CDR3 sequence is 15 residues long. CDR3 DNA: TGTGCCAGCAGAGACAGCGGGGTCACCTACAATGAGCAGTTCTTC. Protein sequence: CASRDSGVTYNEQFF.

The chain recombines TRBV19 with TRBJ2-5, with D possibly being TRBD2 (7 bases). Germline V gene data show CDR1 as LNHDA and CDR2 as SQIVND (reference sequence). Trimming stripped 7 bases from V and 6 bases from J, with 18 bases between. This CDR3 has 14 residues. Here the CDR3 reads CASNPSWGGQTQYF. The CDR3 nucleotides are TGTGCCAGTAACCCATCCTGGGGGGGGCAGACCCAGTACTTC.

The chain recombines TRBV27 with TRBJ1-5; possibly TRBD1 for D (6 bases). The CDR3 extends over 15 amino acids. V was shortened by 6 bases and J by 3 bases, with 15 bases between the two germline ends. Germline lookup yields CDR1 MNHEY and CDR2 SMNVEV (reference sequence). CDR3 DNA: TGTGCCAGCAGCGAGCTACAGGGAAACAATCAGCCCCAGCATTTT. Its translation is CASSELQGNNQPQHF.

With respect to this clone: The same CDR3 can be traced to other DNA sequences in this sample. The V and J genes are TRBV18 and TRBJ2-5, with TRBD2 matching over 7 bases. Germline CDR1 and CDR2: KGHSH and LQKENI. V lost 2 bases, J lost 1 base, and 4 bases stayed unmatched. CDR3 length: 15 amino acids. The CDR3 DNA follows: TGTGCCAGCTCACCATCCCCTAGCGGCCAAGAGACCCAGTACTTC. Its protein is CASSPSPSGQETQYF.

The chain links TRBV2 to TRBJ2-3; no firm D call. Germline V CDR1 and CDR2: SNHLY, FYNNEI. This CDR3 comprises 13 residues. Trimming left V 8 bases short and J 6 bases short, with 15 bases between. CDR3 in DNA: TGTGCCAGCGTGGCTGGGTACCGGGATACGCAGTATTTT. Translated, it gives CASVAGYRDTQYF. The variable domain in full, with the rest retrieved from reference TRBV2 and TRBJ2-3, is EPEVTQTPSHQVTQMGQEVILRCVPISNHLYFYWYRQILGQKVEFLVSFYNNEISEKSEIFDDQFSVERPDGSNFTLKIRSTKLEDSAMYFCASVAGYRDTQYFGPGTRLTVL.

CDR3 in DNA: TGTGCCAGCAGCCAAGACAGGGGAGGGAATCAGCCCCAGCATTTT. It codes for CASSQDRGGNQPQHF. This chain uses TRBV14 with TRBJ1-5; perhaps TRBD1 as D (6 bases). The CDR3 is made up of 15 amino acids. The V end was cut by 0 bases, the J end by 4 bases, with 10 bases between. Germline V gives CDR1 SGHDN, CDR2 FVKESK.

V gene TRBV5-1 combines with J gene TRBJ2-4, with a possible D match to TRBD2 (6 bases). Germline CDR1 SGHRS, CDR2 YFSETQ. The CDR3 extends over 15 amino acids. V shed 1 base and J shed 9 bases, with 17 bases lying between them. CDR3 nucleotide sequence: TGCGCCAGCAGCTTGAGGAGGGCCCACGGGGTCATTCAGTACTTC. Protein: CASSLRRAHGVIQYF.

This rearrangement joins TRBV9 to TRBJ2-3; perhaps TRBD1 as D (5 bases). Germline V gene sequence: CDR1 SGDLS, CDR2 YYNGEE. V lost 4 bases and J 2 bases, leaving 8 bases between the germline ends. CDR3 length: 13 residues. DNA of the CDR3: TGTGCCAGCAGCCGACAGTCCACAGATACGCAGTATTTT. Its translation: CASSRQSTDTQYF.

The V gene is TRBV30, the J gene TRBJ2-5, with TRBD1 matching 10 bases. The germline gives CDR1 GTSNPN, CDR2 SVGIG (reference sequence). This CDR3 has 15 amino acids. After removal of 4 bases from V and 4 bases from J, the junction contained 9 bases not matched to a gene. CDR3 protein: CAWTRTGTGVETQYF. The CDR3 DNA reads TGTGCCTGGACCAGAACCGGGACAGGGGTAGAGACCCAGTACTTC.

The CDR3 sequence: CASSPGTSGNVEQFF. In nucleotides, the CDR3 is TGCGCCAGCAGCCCTGGGACTAGCGGGAATGTTGAGCAGTTCTTC. The gene calls are TRBV5-1 and TRBJ2-1; 13 positions agree with TRBD2. The junction had 7 bases not matched to a gene; V was cut back by 4 bases and J by 9 bases. The germline gives CDR1 SGHRS, CDR2 YFSETQ. The CDR3 contains 15 residues.

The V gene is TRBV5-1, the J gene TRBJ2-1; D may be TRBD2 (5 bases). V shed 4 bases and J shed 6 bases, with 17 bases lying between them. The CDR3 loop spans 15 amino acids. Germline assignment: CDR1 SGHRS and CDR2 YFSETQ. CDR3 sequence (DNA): TGCGCCAGCAGCACCATGGGAGCGGAAGGCAATGAGCAGTTCTTC. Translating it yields CASSTMGAEGNEQFF.

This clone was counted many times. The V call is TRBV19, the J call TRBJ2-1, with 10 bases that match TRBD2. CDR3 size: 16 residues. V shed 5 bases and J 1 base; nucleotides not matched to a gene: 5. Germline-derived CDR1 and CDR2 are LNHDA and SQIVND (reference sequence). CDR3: CASSFSLAGSYNEQFF. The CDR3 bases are TGTGCCAGTAGTTTCTCACTAGCGGGATCCTACAATGAGCAGTTCTTC.

The CDR3 sequence is CASSLDSATNEKLFF. The CDR3 DNA is TGCGCCAGCAGCTTGGATTCTGCAACTAATGAAAAACTGTTTTTT. V usage is TRBV5-1 and J usage is TRBJ1-4; the D is unclear. Between the trimmed V and J ends, which lost 0 bases and 0 bases, there was a span of 6 bases. CDR3 length: 15 residues. Germline V gene lookup returns CDR1 SGHRS and CDR2 YFSETQ.

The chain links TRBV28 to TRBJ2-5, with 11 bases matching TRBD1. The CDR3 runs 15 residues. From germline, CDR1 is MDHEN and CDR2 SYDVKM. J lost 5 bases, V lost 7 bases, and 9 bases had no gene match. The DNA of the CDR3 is TGTGCCAGCAACCTACTGGGACAGGGGGTGGAGACCCAGTACTTC. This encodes CASNLLGQGVETQYF.

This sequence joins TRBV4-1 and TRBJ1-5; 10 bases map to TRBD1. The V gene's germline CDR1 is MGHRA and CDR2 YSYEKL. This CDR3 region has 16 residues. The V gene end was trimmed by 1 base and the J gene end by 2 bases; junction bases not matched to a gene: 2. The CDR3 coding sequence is TGCGCCAGCAGCCAAGGGGACAGGGGTGGCAATCAGCCCCAGCATTTT. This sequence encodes CASSQGDRGGNQPQHF.

CDR3 sequence reads: CASSLQGRFPQHF. The CDR3 nucleotides are TGTGCCAGCAGCTTACAGGGTAGATTTCCCCAGCATTTT. The gene calls are TRBV5-6 and TRBJ1-5; possible D gene TRBD1, 6 bases. CDR3 length: 13 amino acids. Germline CDR1 is SGHDT and CDR2 is YYEEEE. The V gene lost 2 bases and the J gene lost 10 bases, with 13 bases spanning the gap.

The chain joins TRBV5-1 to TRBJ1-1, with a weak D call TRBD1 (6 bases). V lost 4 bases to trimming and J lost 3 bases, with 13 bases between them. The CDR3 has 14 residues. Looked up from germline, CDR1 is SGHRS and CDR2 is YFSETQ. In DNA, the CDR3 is TGCGCCAGCAGCATAGGACAGACTTACACTGAAGCTTTCTTT. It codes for CASSIGQTYTEAFF.

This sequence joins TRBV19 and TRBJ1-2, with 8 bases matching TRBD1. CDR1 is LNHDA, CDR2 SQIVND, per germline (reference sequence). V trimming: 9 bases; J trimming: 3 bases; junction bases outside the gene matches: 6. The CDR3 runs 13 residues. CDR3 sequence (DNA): TGTGCCAGCAGCCAACAGGGGGACTATGGCTACACCTTC. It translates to CASSQQGDYGYTF.

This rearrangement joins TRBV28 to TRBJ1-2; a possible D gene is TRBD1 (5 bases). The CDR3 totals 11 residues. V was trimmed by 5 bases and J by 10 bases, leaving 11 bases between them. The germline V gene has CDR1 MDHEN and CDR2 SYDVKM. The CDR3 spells CASSVGGFYTF. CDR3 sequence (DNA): TGTGCCAGCAGTGTGGGGGGGTTCTACACCTTC.

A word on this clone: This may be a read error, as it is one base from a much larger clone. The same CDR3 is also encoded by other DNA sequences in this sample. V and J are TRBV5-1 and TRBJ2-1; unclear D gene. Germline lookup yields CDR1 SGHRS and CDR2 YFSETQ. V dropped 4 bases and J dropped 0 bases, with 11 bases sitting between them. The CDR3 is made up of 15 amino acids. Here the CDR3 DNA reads TGCGCCAGCAGCAGTGACTCGAGCTCCTACAATGAGCAGTTCTTC. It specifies CASSSDSSSYNEQFF.